The 18 T cell receptor beta chains reported below all come from one sample, sequenced in a study of spatial heterogeneity in lung cancer. Study observations and caveats: Tumoral mutation counts were tracked by counts of expanded intratumoral alpha and beta TCRs.

The time point was: sample taken at primary tumor resection. Antigens for these TCRs are unknown. From the 5' RACE reads, TCRdb called clonotypes with MiXCR, one entry per CDR3 protein. This table has around 530 distinct CDR3 sequences, 60% appearing once. Sequenced here: lung tumor tissue, sampled at surgery. The receptors derive from a male donor with early-stage non-small cell lung cancer.

As regards this clonotype: This beta chain is an unintended read in a library built for alpha chains; its size means little. The chain links TRBV11-2 to TRBJ2-1; no reliable D call. In germline, CDR1 is SGHAT, CDR2 FQNNGV. V dropped 0 bases and J dropped 2 bases, with 8 bases sitting between them. CDR3 length: 15 amino acids. The DNA for the CDR3 is TGTGCCAGCAGCTTAGATCTCGCCGCCTACAATGAGCAGTTCTTC. This translates into CASSLDLAAYNEQFF.

As concerns this clonotype: A library prepared for alpha chains yielded this beta chain as an off-target read; its size is of little meaning. The V and J genes are TRBV18 and TRBJ1-2; D uncertain. V gave up 4 bases and J gave up 0 bases, with 15 bases separating them. The CDR3 is made up of 16 amino acids. Per germline, CDR1 KGHSH and CDR2 LQKENI. The CDR3 coding sequence is TGTGCCAGCTCACGGGCCGCAACGGGGACTAACTATGGCTACACCTTC. Translating it yields CASSRAATGTNYGYTF.

A remark on this clonotype: This beta chain is a stray read from a library made for alpha chains; its abundance is not meaningful. The rearrangement uses TRBV5-4 and TRBJ2-2; D gene ambiguous. From germline, CDR1 is SGHNT and CDR2 YYREEE (reference sequence). V dropped 0 bases and J dropped 2 bases, with 8 bases sitting between them. This CDR3 comprises 15 residues. The CDR3 DNA is TGTGCCAGCAGCTTGGGCGGCACCAACACCGGGGAGCTGTTTTTT. Its protein product is CASSLGGTNTGELFF.

The count of this clonotype is one. The library was built for alpha chains, so this beta chain is an off-target read and its size means little. V is TRBV5-1 and J is TRBJ2-5; D gene unclear. Germline CDR1 SGHRS, CDR2 YFSETQ. The germline V and J ends were trimmed by 4 bases and 1 base, with 11 bases remaining between them. This CDR3 contains 14 residues. The CDR3 nucleotides read TGCGCCAGCAGCAAGGATCACTCCCAAGAGACCCAGTACTTC. This codes for CASSKDHSQETQYF.

Regarding this clonotype: Being off target in a library aimed at alpha chains, this beta chain has a size of little meaning. The V call is TRBV14, the J call TRBJ2-5, with TRBD1 identical over 9 bases. V lost 5 bases to trimming and J lost 6 bases; unmatched junction nucleotides: 13. This CDR3 is built from 16 residues. Germline values: CDR1 SGHDN, CDR2 FVKESK. The CDR3, as DNA: TGTGCCAGCAGCTTCACGCAAGGACAGGGGCAGAAGACCCAGTACTTC. Protein sequence: CASSFTQGQGQKTQYF.

As concerns this clonotype: The library was prepared for alpha chains; this beta chain is a stray read, so its frequency means little. This chain uses TRBV20-1 with TRBJ2-2; TRBD1 or TRBD2 may be the D gene (6 bases each). This CDR3 has 14 amino acids. Germline V gene sequence: CDR1 DFQATT, CDR2 SNEGSKA (reference sequence). Trimming stripped 3 bases from V and 5 bases from J, with 13 bases between. In DNA form, the CDR3 reads TGCAGTGCTAGGATCCGGGGGCGGACCGGGGAGCTGTTTTTT. This encodes CSARIRGRTGELFF.

This clonotype was seen a handful of times. This beta chain lies outside the target of a library built for alpha chains; its clone size means little. The chain carries TRBV20-1 and TRBJ2-2; the D gene could be TRBD1 or TRBD2 (5 bases each). V lost 5 bases to trimming and J lost 0 bases, with 10 bases between them. The V gene's germline CDR1 is DFQATT and CDR2 SNEGSKA (reference sequence). CDR3 length equals 14 residues. The CDR3 loop reads CSASGAANTGELFF. CDR3 DNA sequence: TGCAGTGCTTCCGGGGCCGCGAACACCGGGGAGCTGTTTTTT.

About this clonotype itself: For a library built for alpha chains, this beta chain is a stray read; little rests on its size. This chain connects TRBV7-3 to TRBJ2-5; TRBD2 matches 10 bases. Germline trimming cut 6 bases from V and 4 bases from J; bases unmatched to any gene: 8. This CDR3 region has 15 residues. Germline CDR1 and CDR2: SGHTA and FQGTGA. CDR3 residues: CASSFSGGIVETQYF. CDR3 coding DNA: TGTGCCAGCAGTTTTAGCGGGGGGATAGTAGAGACCCAGTACTTC.

This clonotype was observed a handful of times. The size of this beta chain means little, since it is a stray read in a library made for alpha chains. The chain employs TRBV5-1 and TRBJ2-3, with D possibly matching TRBD1 (5 bases). The CDR3 covers 16 residues. Deletions cut 5 bases from V and 0 bases from J, with 16 bases between. Germline V gene data show CDR1 as SGHRS and CDR2 as YFSETQ. In nucleotides, the CDR3 is TGCGCCAGCAGTCTGCGACAGACAACGAGCACAGATACGCAGTATTTT. It yields the protein CASSLRQTTSTDTQYF.

Only a few counts were recorded for this clonotype. A library made for alpha chains picked up this beta chain off target, so its size means little. The chain carries TRBV12-3 or TRBV12-4 and TRBJ2-3, with 8 bases that match TRBD2. Germline trimming cut 6 bases from V and 2 bases from J; bases unmatched to any gene: 10. CDR3 length equals 16 residues. Written as DNA, the CDR3 is TGTGCCAGCAGCCGGGGGGGGGGGTTCGACACAGATACGCAGTATTTT. Protein: CASSRGGGFDTDTQYF.

As to this clonotype: This beta chain is off target for a library built for alpha chains, so its abundance means little. This sequence joins TRBV12-5 and TRBJ2-3; D is possibly TRBD2 (6 bases). The length of the CDR3 is 17 residues. The V end lost 5 bases, the J end lost 0 bases, and 18 bases lay between the germline ends. Germline loops: CDR1 LGHNT, CDR2 FRNRAP. For the CDR3, the DNA is TGTGCTAGTGGTCCCCGCATAGCGGATACTAGCACAGATACGCAGTATTTT. Translation: CASGPRIADTSTDTQYF.

On this clonotype: Found in a library prepared for alpha chains, this beta chain is an off-target read, and its abundance has little meaning. This chain links TRBV5-1 with TRBJ1-1; D is undetermined. Per the germline V gene, CDR1 is SGHRS and CDR2 is YFSETQ. This CDR3 is built from 13 residues. V was pared by 0 bases and J by 4 bases, with 7 bases between. The CDR3 DNA sequence: TGCGCCAGCAGCTTGGTAGCGGGCACTGAAGCTTTCTTT. It yields the protein CASSLVAGTEAFF.

As regards this clonotype: This beta chain appears as a stray read in a library generated for alpha chains; its size is not informative. V gene TRBV20-1 combines with J gene TRBJ2-7; perhaps TRBD2 as D (6 bases). The CDR3 loop spans 14 amino acids. Germline V lookup: CDR1 DFQATT, CDR2 SNEGSKA (reference sequence). Trimming took 6 bases from V and 3 from J, leaving 18 bases between them. As DNA, the CDR3 is TGCAGTGCCTGGGCCGGGACTGAGCTCTACGAGCAGTACTTC. Its translation is CSAWAGTELYEQYF.

Of note for this clonotype: With the library built for alpha chains, this beta chain is off target and its frequency is not meaningful. CDR3 nucleotide sequence: TGCAGCGTTGATAGGGCAGGGCAGGTAACTGAAGCTTTCTTT. This codes for CSVDRAGQVTEAFF. The rearrangement joins TRBV29-1 to TRBJ1-1; possibly TRBD1 for D (5 bases). The ends were cut back, 3 bases at V and 5 bases at J, with 16 bases in the middle. There are 14 residues in the CDR3. The germline V gene encodes CDR1 SQVTM and CDR2 ANQGSEA. Using reference TRBV29-1 and TRBJ1-1 for the parts outside the CDR3, the full variable domain is SAVISQKPSRDICQRGTSLTIQCQVDSQVTMMFWYRQQPGQSLTLIATANQGSEATYESGFVIDKFPISRPNLTFSTLTVSNMSPEDSSIYLCSVDRAGQVTEAFFGQGTRLTVV.

About this clonotype itself: This beta chain lies outside the target of a library built for alpha chains; its clone size means little. V gene TRBV5-1 combines with J gene TRBJ2-1, with 8 bases fitting TRBD2. Looked up from germline, CDR1 is SGHRS and CDR2 is YFSETQ. This CDR3 region has 15 residues. Losses at the gene ends were 4 bases for V and 8 bases for J; bases not matched to a gene: 11. In DNA, the CDR3 is TGCGCCAGCAGCCCTAGACCGGGACTAGAGGATGAGCAGTTCTTC. Protein: CASSPRPGLEDEQFF.

Concerning this clonotype itself: Found in a library prepared for alpha chains, this beta chain is an off-target read, and its abundance has little meaning. The chain combines TRBV12-3 or TRBV12-4 with TRBJ2-1; D gene unclear. The CDR3 extends over 12 amino acids. The V and J ends lost 1 base and 7 bases respectively, with 5 bases between them. CDR3 region: CASSLERNEQFF. The CDR3 DNA sequence: TGTGCCAGCAGTTTAGAAAGAAATGAGCAGTTCTTC.

Details on this clonotype: A library made for alpha chains picked up this beta chain off target, so its size means little. The J gene is TRBJ2-1, the V gene TRBV29-1, with 14 nucleotides matching TRBD2. J lost 9 bases, V lost 6 bases, and 4 bases had no gene match. This CDR3 has 13 amino acids. Looked up from germline, CDR1 is SQVTM and CDR2 is ANQGSEA. CDR3: CSVTSGGGSEQFF. CDR3 DNA sequence: TGCAGCGTGACTAGCGGGGGGGGTAGTGAGCAGTTCTTC.

Turning to this clonotype: Little can be read into the size of this beta chain, an off-target read in a library designed for alpha chains. The chain's CDR3 is CASSLGSGSTVEQYF. In nucleotides, the CDR3 is TGTGCCAGCAGTTTAGGTAGCGGGAGTACCGTCGAGCAGTACTTC. This rearrangement joins TRBV27 to TRBJ2-7; 9 bases align to TRBD2. CDR1 is MNHEY and CDR2 is SMNVEV in the germline V gene (reference sequence). The CDR3 covers 15 residues. V lost 2 bases, J lost 6 bases, and 8 bases stayed unmatched.